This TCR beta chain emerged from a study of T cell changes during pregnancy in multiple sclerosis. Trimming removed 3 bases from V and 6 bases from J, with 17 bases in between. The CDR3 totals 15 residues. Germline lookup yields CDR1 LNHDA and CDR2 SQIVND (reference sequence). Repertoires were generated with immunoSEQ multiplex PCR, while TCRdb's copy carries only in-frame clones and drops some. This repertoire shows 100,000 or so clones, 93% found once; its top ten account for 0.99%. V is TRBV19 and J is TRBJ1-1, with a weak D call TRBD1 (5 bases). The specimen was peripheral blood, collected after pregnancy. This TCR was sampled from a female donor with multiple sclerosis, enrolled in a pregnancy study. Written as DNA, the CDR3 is TGTGCCAGTAGTATCGGGCTAAGGGGTTTTGCTGAAGCTTTCTTT. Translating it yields CASSIGLRGFAEAFF.